These T cell receptor beta chains were read from a single sample in a study of CD8 T cells in Susac syndrome. TCRdb independently ran MiXCR on the immunoSEQ multiplex PCR reads; one entry per CDR3 protein. The profile shows 170,000 or so distinct CDR3 sequences, 85% to 95% of them singletons. Source material: CD4+ T cells from PBMCs. The receptors were sampled from a human donor with Susac syndrome. The CDR3 runs from the conserved cysteine through the conserved F or W. D genes are given only for firm matches. Some rows mark clone size as missing; the rest say once, few, many or name a class of expanded clone.

j_gene	abundance	v_gene	d_gene	CDR3aa	CDR3nt
TRBJ1-2	once	TRBV30	.	CAWSTAEGRSGYTF	TGTGCCTGGAGTACGGCGGAGGGGCGATCGGGCTACACCTTC
TRBJ2-7	.	TRBV7-9	.	CASSLPRGGEQYF	TGTGCCAGCAGCCTCCCCAGGGGGGGCGAGCAGTACTTC
TRBJ2-1	.	TRBV20-1	TRBD2	CSAPPGTGGGNEQFF	TGCAGTGCTCCTCCCGGGACTGGGGGGGGCAATGAGCAGTTCTTC
TRBJ1-6	.	TRBV12-3/TRBV12-4	.	CASSPLGGYSPLHF	TGTGCCAGCAGCCCTTTGGGGGGGTATTCACCCCTCCACTTT
TRBJ2-1	.	TRBV30	.	CAWTPGLGYNEQFF	TGTGCCTGGACCCCGGGACTGGGCTACAATGAGCAGTTCTTC
TRBJ2-7	.	TRBV7-2	.	CASSSPPSRDFLYKQYF	TGTGCCAGCAGCTCCCCCCCCTCCCGGGACTTTCTTTACAAGCAGTACTTC
TRBJ2-5	.	TRBV4-2	.	CASSSGQAETQYF	TGTGCCAGCAGTTCCGGCCAGGCGGAGACCCAGTACTTC
TRBJ2-4	.	TRBV11-2	TRBD2	CASSHTPGLAVAKNIQYF	TGTGCCAGCAGCCATACCCCGGGACTAGCGGTGGCCAAAAACATTCAGTACTTC
TRBJ1-4	.	TRBV29-1	TRBD1	CSVGGQGTEKLFF	TGCAGCGTTGGCGGACAGGGGACAGAAAAACTGTTTTTT
TRBJ1-2	.	TRBV6-5	.	CASSYKRGNYGYTF	TGTGCCAGCAGTTATAAGAGGGGTAACTATGGCTACACCTTC
TRBJ2-2	.	TRBV9	.	CASSVGIRTGELLF	TGTGCCAGCAGCGTAGGGATCAGGACCGGGGAGCTGCTTTTT
TRBJ2-5	once	TRBV5-4	.	CASKGPQVGLRETQYF	TGTGCCAGCAAGGGGCCCCAGGTGGGGTTAAGAGAGACCCAGTACTTC
TRBJ1-2	.	TRBV10-3	.	CAISESVGFGYGYTF	TGTGCCATCAGTGAGTCGGTAGGGTTTGGCTATGGCTACACCTTC
TRBJ2-5	.	TRBV29-1	.	CSVPPGDMLETQYF	TGCAGCGTACCGCCAGGGGACATGCTAGAGACCCAGTACTTC
TRBJ2-1	.	TRBV20-1	.	CSARDEPGRYNEQFF	TGCAGTGCTAGAGATGAACCGGGACGCTACAATGAGCAGTTCTTC
TRBJ1-1	.	TRBV11-2	.	CASSLTGSGTEAFF	TGTGCCAGCAGCTTAACAGGGTCCGGCACTGAAGCTTTCTTT
TRBJ2-1	.	TRBV9	TRBD2	CASSTVAGLYNEQFF	TGTGCCAGCAGCACTGTAGCGGGGCTTTACAATGAGCAGTTCTTC
TRBJ2-7	.	TRBV20-1	TRBD1	CSAHGQGTTYEQYF	TGCAGTGCTCACGGACAGGGCACAACCTACGAGCAGTACTTC
TRBJ2-7	.	TRBV7-3	.	CASSYLGGNYEQYF	TGTGCCAGCAGTTACCTAGGGGGAAACTACGAGCAGTACTTC
TRBJ1-6	.	TRBV13	.	CASSSSWAAGDNSPLHF	TGTGCCAGCAGCTCATCTTGGGCCGCAGGGGATAATTCACCCCTCCACTTT
TRBJ2-3	.	TRBV7-9	.	CASSFGRRGTDTQYF	TGTGCCAGCAGCTTCGGCAGGCGCGGCACAGATACGCAGTATTTT
TRBJ1-1	.	TRBV14	.	CASSPGRVAFF	TGTGCCAGCAGCCCGGGACGCGTAGCTTTCTTT
TRBJ2-4	.	TRBV15	TRBD2	CASGSLRSGGNIQYF	TGTGCCAGCGGGAGTCTGCGGTCGGGGGGGAACATTCAGTACTTC
TRBJ2-7	.	TRBV4-3	.	CASSQDPRGYEQYF	TGCGCCAGCAGCCAAGATCCTAGGGGGTACGAGCAGTACTTC
TRBJ2-3	.	TRBV27	TRBD1	CASRQSDRGADTQYF	TGTGCCAGCAGGCAATCCGACAGGGGCGCAGATACGCAGTATTTT
TRBJ2-1	.	TRBV5-1	TRBD1	CASSSMGTATNEQFF	TGCGCCAGCAGCTCGATGGGGACAGCAACCAATGAGCAGTTCTTC
TRBJ2-5	.	TRBV3-1	TRBD2	CASSQVSGRTETQYF	TGTGCCAGCAGCCAAGTTAGCGGGAGAACAGAGACCCAGTACTTC
TRBJ2-2	.	TRBV9	.	CASSRRIGDGSPGELFF	TGTGCCAGCAGCCGTAGGATAGGGGACGGTTCCCCCGGGGAGCTGTTTTTT
TRBJ2-1	.	TRBV30	.	CAWGEVYNEQFF	TGTGCCTGGGGGGAGGTATACAATGAGCAGTTCTTC
TRBJ2-5	.	TRBV9	TRBD2	CASSVDIGGRTQYF	TGTGCCAGCAGCGTAGATATAGGCGGGAGGACCCAGTACTTC
TRBJ2-2	.	TRBV15	.	CATSRDGPNTGELFF	TGTGCCACCAGCAGAGATGGGCCGAACACCGGGGAGCTGTTTTTT
TRBJ2-1	.	TRBV6-1	TRBD2	CASSKRTSGSSYNEQFF	TGTGCCAGCAGTAAGCGGACTAGCGGGAGTTCCTACAATGAGCAGTTCTTC
TRBJ2-1	.	TRBV30	.	CAWVVSSSYNEQFF	TGTGCCTGGGTAGTTTCGAGCTCCTACAATGAGCAGTTCTTC
TRBJ1-1	.	TRBV6-6	.	CASSSTGSTEAFF	TGTGCCAGCAGTTCAACAGGGAGCACTGAAGCTTTCTTT
TRBJ2-4	.	TRBV19	.	CASSSEARLAKNIQYF	TGTGCCAGTAGTAGTGAGGCGCGGCTGGCCAAAAACATTCAGTACTTC
TRBJ1-1	once	TRBV7-9	.	CASSPYTGAEAFF	TGTGCCAGCAGCCCCTATACGGGAGCTGAAGCTTTCTTT